This is a list of T cell receptor beta chains from one sample in a study of T cell responses to AZD1222 COVID-19 vaccine. TCRdb keeps only in-frame clones here, not all; method: immunoSEQ multiplex PCR. The sample lists approximately 120,000 clones, about 88% occurring once. The source material was peripheral blood, sampled on day 0 of AZD1222 vaccination. The origin of the receptors is an adult in good health. Both conserved end residues are part of each CDR3. D genes are given only for firm matches. Size is stated for part of the rows, as once, few or many counts, or as a class when the clone is expanded.

TRBJ1-1,.,TRBV7-2,.,TGTGCCAGCAGCTCCCAAGGGGGAAGTGGGACTGAAGCTTTCTTT,CASSSQGGSGTEAFF
TRBJ2-1,.,TRBV5-1,.,TGCGCCAGCAGCTGGACAGGACTAGTCTCCCACAATGAGCAGTTCTTC,CASSWTGLVSHNEQFF
TRBJ1-2,.,TRBV5-1,TRBD1,TGCGCCAGCAGCCGATGGACAGGGAGTGGCTATGGCTACACCTTC,CASSRWTGSGYGYTF
TRBJ1-5,.,TRBV28,.,TGTGCCAGCAGTTTTGAAAGCTGGGCAGGGCTTACCCTCGATCAGCCCCAGCATTTT,CASSFESWAGLTLDQPQHF
TRBJ1-2,.,TRBV6-6,TRBD1,TGTGCCAGCAGTTACCGGGGACAGAACTATGGCTACACCTTC,CASSYRGQNYGYTF
TRBJ2-7,.,TRBV7-9,TRBD1,TGTGCCAGCAGCGAAGACCCCGGGACAGGGGACGAGCAGTACTTC,CASSEDPGTGDEQYF
TRBJ1-4,.,TRBV19,.,TGTGCCAGTAGTATCCCTCTTGCAACTAATGAAAAACTGTTTTTT,CASSIPLATNEKLFF
TRBJ2-2,.,TRBV4-2,TRBD2,TGTGCCAGCAGCCAAGGGACTAGCGGGAACACCGGGGAGCTGTTTTTT,CASSQGTSGNTGELFF
TRBJ2-5,.,TRBV5-1,.,TGCGCCAGCAGCTTTAGGGGTCTCCATGAGACCCAGTACTTC,CASSFRGLHETQYF
TRBJ1-3,.,TRBV18,.,TGTGCCAGCTCACCAGGCGGGACCCTGTCTGGAAACACCATATATTTT,CASSPGGTLSGNTIYF
TRBJ1-2,.,TRBV9,.,TGTGCCAGCAGCGTAGCAGGGATAAGTGGCTACACCTTC,CASSVAGISGYTF
TRBJ1-5,.,TRBV7-2,.,TGTGCCAGCAGCTTAGGGGGGGATGGCAATCAGCCCCAGCATTTT,CASSLGGDGNQPQHF
TRBJ1-2,.,TRBV27,.,TGTGCCAGCAGTTTAGGGGGTCGGGGCTATGGCTACACCTTC,CASSLGGRGYGYTF
TRBJ1-5,.,TRBV2,.,TGTGCCAGCACCTGGGGGGGTAATCAGCCCCAGCATTTT,CASTWGGNQPQHF
TRBJ1-4,once,TRBV7-2,.,TGTGCCAGCAGCTTAGCATCGGGACAAAATGAAAAACTGTTTTTT,CASSLASGQNEKLFF
TRBJ1-2,.,TRBV27,TRBD1,TGTGCCAGCAGTTACCAGGGGGCCGACTATGGCTACACCTTC,CASSYQGADYGYTF
TRBJ1-5,.,TRBV20-1,.,TGCAGTGCTAGTCAAGGGACGGATCAGCCCCAGCATTTT,CSASQGTDQPQHF
TRBJ2-2,.,TRBV11-3,TRBD1,TGTGCCAGCAGCTTCCGGGACAGGGGCACCGGGGAGCTGTTTTTT,CASSFRDRGTGELFF
TRBJ1-6,few,TRBV19,.,TGTGCCAGTAGTATAAAAGGAACGGATTCTTCACCCCTCCACTTT,CASSIKGTDSSPLHF
TRBJ1-1,once,TRBV6-2/TRBV6-3,TRBD1,TGTGCCAGCAGCCGACAGGGCCTCCGCACTGAAGCTTTCTTT,CASSRQGLRTEAFF
TRBJ1-4,.,TRBV18,.,TGTGCCAGCTCACCCTCGACGGGAAGTAATGAAAAACTGTTTTTT,CASSPSTGSNEKLFF
TRBJ2-2,.,TRBV30,TRBD1,TGTGCCTGGACCCAGGACAGGCCGCCCGGGGAGCTGTTTTTT,CAWTQDRPPGELFF
TRBJ1-5,.,TRBV28,.,TGTGCCAGCAGTTTTCAGGGGACGCCCCAGCATTTT,CASSFQGTPQHF
TRBJ1-6,few,TRBV30,TRBD1,TGTGCCTGGGGGACAGATCTTAATTCACCCCTCCACTTT,CAWGTDLNSPLHF
TRBJ1-2,few,TRBV7-2,.,TGTGCCAGCAGCCCTCGGGGGGGGGACTATGGCTACACCTTC,CASSPRGGDYGYTF
TRBJ1-5,few,TRBV7-8,.,TGTGCCAGCAGCTTAGGGGGCCAGGGTCAGCCCCAGCATTTT,CASSLGGQGQPQHF
TRBJ2-7,.,TRBV7-3,.,TGTGCCAGCAGCCGGATGTCCTACGAGCAGTACTTC,CASSRMSYEQYF
TRBJ1-2,.,TRBV29-1,TRBD1,TGCAGCGTGGCCGGGACAGGGGGCGGTTATGGCTACACCTTC,CSVAGTGGGYGYTF
TRBJ1-4,.,TRBV18,.,TGTGCCAGCTCATACGCCGGGACAAGGAATGAAAAACTGTTTTTT,CASSYAGTRNEKLFF
TRBJ1-6,.,TRBV5-8,TRBD1,TGTGCCAGCAGCTTGTTGGGGGACAGAGGATCACCCCTCCACTTT,CASSLLGDRGSPLHF
TRBJ2-5,.,TRBV27,.,TGTGCCAGCAGTTCTTCCTGGGGCGGGGAGACCCAGTACTTC,CASSSSWGGETQYF
TRBJ2-7,.,TRBV6-2/TRBV6-3,TRBD1,TGTGCCAGCAGTTACTCGAAAGGACAGGGGAGAAGTTTAGCCTCCTACGAGCAGTACTTC,CASSYSKGQGRSLASYEQYF
TRBJ2-1,.,TRBV25-1,.,TGTGCCAGCAGTGAATCACAGCCCAGCTCCTACAATGAGCAGTTCTTC,CASSESQPSSYNEQFF
TRBJ1-6,.,TRBV28,.,TGTGCCAGCAGTTTCCTTTTGGGACGTAATTCACCCCTCCACTTT,CASSFLLGRNSPLHF
TRBJ2-3,.,TRBV7-2,TRBD2,TGTGCCAGCAGCTTAACTAGCGGGAGATTGCCTGATACGCAGTATTTT,CASSLTSGRLPDTQYF
TRBJ2-5,.,TRBV27,TRBD2,TGTGCCAGCAGTTCCATCGCGGGACTAGCGGGGGGGACACAAGAGACCCAGTACTTC,CASSSIAGLAGGTQETQYF
TRBJ1-2,.,TRBV28,.,TGTGCCAGCAGTTTAGGCCCCTCGGGGCCGAGTGGCTACACCTTC,CASSLGPSGPSGYTF
TRBJ2-1,.,TRBV11-2,TRBD2,TGTGCCAGCAGCTTGGGTAGCGGGAGAAATGAGCAGTTCTTC,CASSLGSGRNEQFF